This TCR beta chain was profiled in a study of cytomegalovirus exposure and HLA in healthy donors. The PCR had 60 Vbeta and 13 Jbeta primers. This table comes from immunoSEQ multiplex PCR, and its TCRdb copy is limited to in-frame clones, with some not included. The repertoire holds some 150,000 clones, about 61% seen once, with around 2.5% in the top ten. V lost 6 bases, J lost 4 bases, and 10 bases stayed unmatched. The CDR3 runs 15 residues. Per germline, CDR1 KGHSH and CDR2 LQKENI. The chain combines TRBV18 with TRBJ2-5, with 8 bases lining up with TRBD1. The sequence came from a woman aged 40 to 55 in good health and CMV-seronegative. The source material was PBMCs. Here the CDR3 reads CASSLRQGQRETQYF. The CDR3 nucleotides read TGTGCCAGCTCCCTCAGACAGGGGCAGCGAGAGACCCAGTACTTC.